The rows below give T cell receptor beta chains drawn from one sample of a study of OX40 agonist ivuxolimab in advanced cancers. The assay was immunoSEQ multiplex PCR, and TCRdb's table has in-frame clones only and misses some. The sample lists fewer than 100,000 clones, roughly four fifths occurring once. Sequencing used CD4+ or CD8+ T cells sorted from blood, obtained in a trial of the OX40 agonist ivuxolimab. These receptors all stem from an adult with an advanced solid tumor such as melanoma, head and neck, liver or kidney cancer. CDR3s include the opening cysteine and the closing phenylalanine or tryptophan. D genes are given only for firm matches. For some rows the clone size is stated as once, few or many, or as a class when expanded; others skip it.

v_gene	d_gene	abundance	j_gene	CDR3aa	CDR3nt
TRBV4-2	-	-	TRBJ2-5	CASSQSAFQETQYF	TGTGCCAGCAGCCAATCAGCGTTCCAAGAGACCCAGTACTTC
TRBV7-2	-	-	TRBJ1-3	CASSLDMGATGNTIYF	TGTGCCAGCAGCTTAGATATGGGGGCCACTGGAAACACCATATATTTT
TRBV5-1	-	-	TRBJ2-6	CASSLVPSGANVLTF	TGCGCCAGCAGCTTGGTTCCCTCTGGGGCCAACGTCCTGACTTTC
TRBV7-8	-	-	TRBJ1-1	CASSLVRTTEAFF	TGTGCCAGCAGCTTAGTTCGGACCACTGAAGCTTTCTTT
TRBV4-1	TRBD2	-	TRBJ2-1	CASSQWTSGGATLSYNEQFF	TGCGCCAGCAGCCAGTGGACTAGCGGGGGGGCTACATTGTCCTACAATGAGCAGTTCTTC
TRBV7-2	-	-	TRBJ2-1	CASSPGQYNEQFF	TGTGCCAGCAGCCCTGGACAGTACAATGAGCAGTTCTTC
TRBV2	-	-	TRBJ2-1	CASSERDEQFF	TGTGCCAGCAGTGAAAGGGATGAGCAGTTCTTC
TRBV19	-	-	TRBJ2-7	CASSIDRSVEQYF	TGTGCCAGTAGTATAGATAGGTCGGTCGAGCAGTACTTC
TRBV27	TRBD2	few	TRBJ2-2	CASSFLLAGGRTGELFF	TGTGCCAGCAGTTTCCTACTAGCGGGGGGTAGGACCGGGGAGCTGTTTTTT
TRBV5-5	-	-	TRBJ2-3	CASSLAGIGTDTQYF	TGTGCCAGCAGCTTGGCTGGGATAGGCACAGATACGCAGTATTTT
TRBV6-6	-	-	TRBJ2-7	CASSLFPYEQYF	TGTGCCAGCAGTTTATTCCCCTACGAGCAGTACTTC
TRBV19	TRBD1	-	TRBJ1-5	CASLDRTLPSNQPQHF	TGTGCCAGTTTGGACAGGACTCTACCTAGCAATCAGCCCCAGCATTTT
TRBV5-5	-	-	TRBJ1-3	CASSPWTLGGNTIYF	TGTGCCAGCAGCCCCTGGACCTTGGGCGGAAACACCATATATTTT
TRBV27	-	-	TRBJ2-1	CASSPGGRGAYNEQFF	TGTGCCAGCAGTCCCGGCGGGCGGGGAGCTTACAATGAGCAGTTCTTC
TRBV7-3	TRBD1	-	TRBJ1-2	CASSPYGAQGDGYTF	TGTGCCAGCAGTCCTTATGGGGCACAGGGGGATGGCTACACCTTC
TRBV4-3	-	-	TRBJ2-1	CASSQGTGDRVAGVYNEQFF	TGCGCCAGCAGCCAAGGGACGGGGGACAGGGTAGCGGGAGTGTACAATGAGCAGTTCTTC
TRBV29-1	TRBD1	-	TRBJ2-7	CSVGDGTGWYEQYF	TGCAGCGTTGGGGATGGGACAGGGTGGTACGAGCAGTACTTC
TRBV18	-	-	TRBJ2-3	CASSTGPQDTQYF	TGTGCCAGCTCGACAGGACCTCAAGATACGCAGTATTTT
TRBV19	-	-	TRBJ2-7	CASSLKGKSSYEQYF	TGTGCCAGTAGCCTCAAGGGAAAAAGCTCCTACGAGCAGTACTTC
TRBV19	-	-	TRBJ2-3	CASSFSLIPGQSTDTQYF	TGTGCCAGTAGTTTCAGTCTTATCCCGGGACAAAGCACAGATACGCAGTATTTT
TRBV7-3	-	-	TRBJ2-1	CASSLTGPPGDEQFF	TGTGCCAGCAGCTTAACCGGCCCGCCGGGGGATGAGCAGTTCTTC
TRBV5-1	-	-	TRBJ2-7	CASRIEAHSYEQYF	TGCGCCAGCAGAATTGAGGCCCATTCCTACGAGCAGTACTTC
TRBV5-7	-	-	TRBJ1-2	CASSLNPDRQSIYGYTF	TGTGCCAGCAGCTTAAACCCCGACCGACAGAGCATATATGGCTACACCTTC
TRBV30	-	-	TRBJ1-4	CAWSVGRVSEKLFF	TGTGCCTGGAGTGTGGGCAGGGTTAGCGAAAAACTGTTTTTT
TRBV9	TRBD2	once	TRBJ2-2	CASSVIAGSNTGELFF	TGTGCCAGCAGCGTGATAGCGGGGTCGAACACCGGGGAGCTGTTTTTT
TRBV29-1	-	-	TRBJ1-2	CSVDGGGGFIGYTF	TGCAGCGTTGATGGCGGGGGGGGATTTATCGGCTACACCTTC
TRBV19	-	-	TRBJ1-2	CASSANYGYTF	TGTGCCAGTAGTGCTAACTATGGCTACACCTTC
TRBV18	TRBD1	-	TRBJ2-5	CASSITWGQGSQETQYF	TGTGCCAGCTCAATAACTTGGGGACAGGGAAGCCAAGAGACCCAGTACTTC
TRBV28	TRBD1	once	TRBJ1-2	CASSPGTVPLHGYTF	TGTGCCAGCAGCCCGGGGACAGTGCCCCTCCATGGCTACACCTTC
TRBV5-1	TRBD2	-	TRBJ2-5	CASSRLDGDYAAQYF	TGCGCCAGCAGCCGCCTGGATGGGGACTACGCGGCCCAGTACTTC
TRBV7-9	-	-	TRBJ2-7	CASSTLGTYEQYF	TGTGCCAGCAGCACCCTAGGAACCTACGAGCAGTACTTC
TRBV4-2	-	-	TRBJ2-3	CASSHEQGRRDTQYF	TGTGCCAGCAGCCACGAACAAGGGCGAAGAGATACGCAGTATTTT
TRBV6-6	-	-	TRBJ2-7	CASSYQPSYEQYF	TGTGCCAGCAGTTACCAACCCTCCTACGAGCAGTACTTC
TRBV7-3	TRBD1	once	TRBJ2-1	CASSSGGSYNEQFF	TGTGCCAGCAGCTCAGGGGGCTCCTACAATGAGCAGTTCTTC
TRBV19	TRBD2	-	TRBJ2-2	CASSIVAGLNTGELFF	TGTGCCAGTAGTATAGTAGCGGGGTTGAACACCGGGGAGCTGTTTTTT
TRBV6-5	-	once	TRBJ1-1	CASSYSGGWSTEAFF	TGTGCCAGCAGTTACTCGGGGGGATGGAGCACTGAAGCTTTCTTT
TRBV18	-	-	TRBJ2-1	CASKDRKYNEQFF	TGTGCCAGCAAAGACAGGAAATACAATGAGCAGTTCTTC
TRBV11-3	-	few	TRBJ2-1	CASSLGGQNEQFF	TGTGCCAGCAGCTTGGGGGGCCAGAATGAGCAGTTCTTC
TRBV4-3	TRBD1	-	TRBJ2-3	CASSLGTGGIRTDTQYF	TGCGCCAGCAGCCTTGGGACAGGGGGGATTCGCACAGATACGCAGTATTTT
TRBV5-6	-	-	TRBJ1-1	CASSLVRGWNTEAFF	TGTGCCAGCAGCTTGGTTCGGGGATGGAACACTGAAGCTTTCTTT
TRBV2	-	once	TRBJ2-3	CASAGISPDTQYF	TGTGCCAGCGCAGGGATCTCCCCAGATACGCAGTATTTT
TRBV27	-	-	TRBJ2-5	CARPQETQYF	TGTGCCAGGCCACAAGAGACCCAGTACTTC
TRBV30	-	-	TRBJ2-7	CAWSVPLEHYEQYF	TGTGCCTGGAGTGTACCGCTAGAGCACTACGAGCAGTACTTC
TRBV14	-	-	TRBJ2-7	CASRDGPEQYF	TGTGCCAGCAGAGATGGGCCCGAGCAGTACTTC
TRBV5-6	-	-	TRBJ2-2	CASSGMGPWGYTGELFF	TGTGCCAGCAGCGGGATGGGACCGTGGGGATATACCGGGGAGCTGTTTTTT
TRBV15	TRBD2	once	TRBJ2-5	CATSRDRLAGPETQYF	TGTGCCACCAGCAGAGATCGGCTAGCGGGGCCGGAGACCCAGTACTTC
TRBV7-6	-	-	TRBJ2-5	CASSDGTPQETQYF	TGTGCCAGCAGCGACGGGACCCCTCAAGAGACCCAGTACTTC
TRBV7-2	-	-	TRBJ2-5	CASSPQLAMKETQYF	TGTGCCAGCAGCCCCCAGCTAGCAATGAAAGAGACCCAGTACTTC
TRBV11-3	-	once	TRBJ2-3	CASSPTSTDTQYF	TGTGCCAGCAGCCCAACTAGCACAGATACGCAGTATTTT
TRBV6-5	-	-	TRBJ1-1	CASSYDSNTEAFF	TGTGCCAGCAGTTACGACAGTAACACTGAAGCTTTCTTT
TRBV2	-	-	TRBJ2-1	CASSVEGGGEQFF	TGTGCCAGCAGTGTGGAAGGGGGAGGTGAGCAGTTCTTC
TRBV18	-	-	TRBJ2-3	CASSNDRTDTQYF	TGTGCCAGCTCAAACGACAGGACAGATACGCAGTATTTT
TRBV5-1	-	-	TRBJ2-7	CASSLEQGPYEQYF	TGCGCCAGCAGCTTGGAACAGGGTCCCTACGAGCAGTACTTC
TRBV7-7	-	-	TRBJ2-2	CASSPSTGFTGELFF	TGTGCCAGCAGCCCCTCCACGGGATTCACCGGGGAGCTGTTTTTT
TRBV28	-	-	TRBJ2-5	CASSLGQETQYF	TGTGCCAGCAGTTTAGGACAAGAGACCCAGTACTTC